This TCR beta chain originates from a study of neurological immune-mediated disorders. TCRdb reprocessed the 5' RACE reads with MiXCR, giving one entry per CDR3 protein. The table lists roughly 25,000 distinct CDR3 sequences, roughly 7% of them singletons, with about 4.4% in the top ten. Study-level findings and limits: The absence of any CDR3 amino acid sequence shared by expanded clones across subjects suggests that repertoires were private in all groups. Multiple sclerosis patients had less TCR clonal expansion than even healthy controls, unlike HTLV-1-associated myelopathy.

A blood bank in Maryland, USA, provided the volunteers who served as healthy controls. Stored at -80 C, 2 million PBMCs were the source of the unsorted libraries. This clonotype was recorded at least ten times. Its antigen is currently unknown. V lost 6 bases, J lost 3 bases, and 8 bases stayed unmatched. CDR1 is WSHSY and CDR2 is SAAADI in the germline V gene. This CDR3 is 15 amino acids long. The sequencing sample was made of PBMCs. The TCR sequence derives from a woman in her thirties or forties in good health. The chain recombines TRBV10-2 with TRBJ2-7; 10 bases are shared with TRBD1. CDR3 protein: CASREAGQGFYEQYF. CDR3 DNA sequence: TGCGCCAGCAGAGAAGCGGGACAGGGGTTCTACGAGCAGTACTTC.